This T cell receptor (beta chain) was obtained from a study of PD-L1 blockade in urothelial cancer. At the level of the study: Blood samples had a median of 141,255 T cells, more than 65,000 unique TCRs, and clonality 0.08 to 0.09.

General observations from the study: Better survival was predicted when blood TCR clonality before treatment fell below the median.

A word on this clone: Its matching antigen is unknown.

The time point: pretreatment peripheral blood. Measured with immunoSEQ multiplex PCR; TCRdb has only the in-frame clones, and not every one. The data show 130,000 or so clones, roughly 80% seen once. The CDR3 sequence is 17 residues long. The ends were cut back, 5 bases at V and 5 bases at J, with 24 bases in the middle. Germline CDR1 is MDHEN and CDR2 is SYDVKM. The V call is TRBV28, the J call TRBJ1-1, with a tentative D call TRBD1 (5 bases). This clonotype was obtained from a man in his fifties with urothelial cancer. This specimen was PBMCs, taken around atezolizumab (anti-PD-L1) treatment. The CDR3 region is CASSPLGEGRRETEAFF. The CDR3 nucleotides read TGTGCCAGCAGTCCCCTCGGGGAGGGGCGACGCGAAACTGAAGCTTTCTTT.